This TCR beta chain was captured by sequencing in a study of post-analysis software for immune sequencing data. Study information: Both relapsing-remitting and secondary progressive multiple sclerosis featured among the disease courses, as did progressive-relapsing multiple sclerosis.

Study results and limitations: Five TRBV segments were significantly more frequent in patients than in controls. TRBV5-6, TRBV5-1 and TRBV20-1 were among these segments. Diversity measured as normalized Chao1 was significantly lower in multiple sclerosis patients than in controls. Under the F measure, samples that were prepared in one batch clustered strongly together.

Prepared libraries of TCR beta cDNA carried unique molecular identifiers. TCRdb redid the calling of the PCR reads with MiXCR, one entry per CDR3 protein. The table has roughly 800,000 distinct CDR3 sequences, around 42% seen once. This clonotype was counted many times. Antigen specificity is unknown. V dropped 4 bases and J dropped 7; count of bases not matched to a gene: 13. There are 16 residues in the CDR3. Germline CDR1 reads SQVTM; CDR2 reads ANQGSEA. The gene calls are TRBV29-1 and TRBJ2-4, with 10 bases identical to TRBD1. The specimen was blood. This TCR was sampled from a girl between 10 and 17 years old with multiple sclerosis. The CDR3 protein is CSVVIPGQGFRNIQYF. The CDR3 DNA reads TGCAGCGTTGTTATACCGGGACAGGGGTTCAGGAACATTCAGTACTTC.